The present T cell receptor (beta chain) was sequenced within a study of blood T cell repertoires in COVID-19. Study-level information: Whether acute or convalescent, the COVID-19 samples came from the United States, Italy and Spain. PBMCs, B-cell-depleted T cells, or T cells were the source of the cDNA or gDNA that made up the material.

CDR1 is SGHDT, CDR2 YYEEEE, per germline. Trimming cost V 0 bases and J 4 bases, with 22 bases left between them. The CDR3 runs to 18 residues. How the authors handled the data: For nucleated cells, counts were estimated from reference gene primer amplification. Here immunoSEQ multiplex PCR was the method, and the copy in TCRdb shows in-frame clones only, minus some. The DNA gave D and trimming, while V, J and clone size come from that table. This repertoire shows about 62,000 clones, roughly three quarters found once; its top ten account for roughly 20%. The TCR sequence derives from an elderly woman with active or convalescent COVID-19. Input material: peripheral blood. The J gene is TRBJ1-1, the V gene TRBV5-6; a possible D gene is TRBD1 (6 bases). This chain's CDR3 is CASSLAQPQGPVGTEAFF. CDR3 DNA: TGTGCCAGCAGCTTGGCGCAACCCCAGGGGCCGGTTGGCACTGAAGCTTTCTTT.